This is a list of T cell receptor beta chains from one sample in a study of synovial regulatory T cells in juvenile arthritis. The data were produced by immunoSEQ multiplex PCR, yet TCRdb's version contains in-frame clones alone and is incomplete. The specimen's table records 9,500 to 10,000 clones. Sequencing was done on a sample of Treg cells from blood. All receptors come from a donor aged 2 to 35 with juvenile idiopathic arthritis. The CDR3 runs from the conserved cysteine through the conserved F or W. Only some rows state a clone size, as once, few, many or a class for expanded clones.

CDR3 length	V gene	J gene	clone size	CDR3 protein
16	TRBV6-6	TRBJ2-3	-	CASSYSLAGGSDTQYF
14	TRBV5-1	TRBJ1-1	-	CASSLGPGRTEAFF
15	TRBV1	TRBJ2-1	-	CTSSQDGTCYNEQFF
15	TRBV4-1	TRBJ1-2	-	CASSQGGNRDYGYTF
14	TRBV6-1	TRBJ2-2	-	CASSRELNTGELFF
18	TRBV13	TRBJ2-3	-	CASSQGLIAGGPEDTQYF
13	TRBV6-5	TRBJ2-5	-	CASSEAEIETQYF
14	TRBV4-2	TRBJ2-1	-	CASSPSGGANEQFF
14	TRBV6-1	TRBJ2-3	-	CASSDGGNSDTQYF
17	TRBV27	TRBJ2-6	-	CASSLFPASSGANVLTF
13	TRBV5-1	TRBJ2-6	-	CASSPPGANVLTF
14	TRBV7-6	TRBJ2-5	-	CASSPGTSGREQYF
16	TRBV4-1	TRBJ2-1	-	CASSQVAGTNYNEQFF
13	TRBV4-3	TRBJ2-7	-	CASSQRLSYEQYF
13	TRBV28	TRBJ1-6	-	CASRVGFRSPLHF
12	TRBV2	TRBJ1-1	-	CASSVGNTEAFF
16	TRBV4-1	TRBJ1-4	-	CASSQDGTGKGEKLFF
17	TRBV19	TRBJ1-1	-	CASSIEQGSYLNTEAFF
15	TRBV28	TRBJ1-1	medium-sized	CASSPWTGVNTEAFF
12	TRBV18	TRBJ1-1	-	CASSPGAAEAFF
14	TRBV15	TRBJ1-1	-	CATSRDGRNTEAFF
16	TRBV7-9	TRBJ2-2	-	CASSPGLAVPTGELFF
14	TRBV30	TRBJ1-2	-	CAWSTRQGNYGYTF
14	TRBV4-1	TRBJ2-7	-	CASSQGTDPYEQYF